The TCR beta chain described here comes from a study of blood T cell repertoires in COVID-19. At the level of the study: Both acute and convalescent COVID-19 samples were obtained from the United States, Italy and Spain. PBMCs, B-cell-depleted T cells, or T cells were the source of the cDNA or gDNA that made up the material.

The V end lost 6 bases, the J end lost 1 base, and 9 bases lay between the germline ends. CDR3 length: 14 residues. CDR1 and CDR2 from the germline V gene are MNHEY and SVGEGT. Authors' analysis steps: It was from reference gene primer amplification that nucleated cell counts were estimated. Sequencing used immunoSEQ multiplex PCR; TCRdb keeps in-frame clones, though not all of them. V, J and clone size derive from that table, while D and trimming were established from the DNA sequence. The repertoire holds tens of thousands of clones, with about 88% as singletons. The chain links TRBV6-2 or TRBV6-3 to TRBJ1-4; possible D gene TRBD1, 6 bases. This TCR was sampled from a man in his forties or fifties with active COVID-19. The specimen sequenced was peripheral blood. This CDR3 is CASSIQGTNEKLFF. The CDR3, as DNA: TGTGCCAGCAGCATACAGGGAACTAATGAAAAACTGTTTTTT.